This is a list of T cell receptor beta chains from one sample in a study of CD8 T cells in ankylosing spondylitis. MiXCR, run by TCRdb on the 5' RACE reads, gives a single entry per CDR3 protein. The sample contains 250,000 to 300,000 distinct CDR3 sequences, roughly 18% of which appear only once. The sample consisted of blood, either unsorted or a sorted T cell fraction (not recorded which). The receptors here all came from a male donor with ankylosing spondylitis or in good health (not recorded which). Both conserved end residues are part of each CDR3. The D gene is left open where the match is weak. Clone size is not always given. Where it is, it says once, few, many or a class for expanded clones.

J gene: TRBJ2-5
D gene: TRBD1
V gene: TRBV10-3
clone size: .
CDR3 DNA: TGTGCCATCAGTGATCCCCCAGGGGGTCAAGAGACCCAGTACTTC
CDR3 protein: CAISDPPGGQETQYF

J gene: TRBJ1-5
D gene: .
V gene: TRBV5-1
clone size: many
CDR3 DNA: TGCGCCAGCAGCTCGGAGATCAATCAGCCCCAGCATTTT
CDR3 protein: CASSSEINQPQHF

J gene: TRBJ2-7
D gene: .
V gene: TRBV5-1
clone size: .
CDR3 DNA: TGCGCCAGCAGCTGGGTGGACTCGACCTACGAGCAGTACTTC
CDR3 protein: CASSWVDSTYEQYF

J gene: TRBJ2-7
D gene: TRBD2
V gene: TRBV4-3
clone size: few
CDR3 DNA: TGCGCCAGCAGCCAAGAGACTAGCGACAGACTCTCCTACGAGCAGTACTTC
CDR3 protein: CASSQETSDRLSYEQYF

J gene: TRBJ2-7
D gene: .
V gene: TRBV2
clone size: .
CDR3 DNA: TGTGCCTTCAGTTTAGCGCTGGGGCAGTTTACGTCCTCCTACGAGCAGTACTTC
CDR3 protein: CAFSLALGQFTSSYEQYF

J gene: TRBJ1-6
D gene: .
V gene: TRBV5-6
clone size: .
CDR3 DNA: TGTGCCAGCACTCCGTCGGCAGGGAGAGGTTCACCCCTCCACTTT
CDR3 protein: CASTPSAGRGSPLHF

J gene: TRBJ1-1
D gene: .
V gene: TRBV7-6
clone size: once
CDR3 DNA: TGTGCCAGCAGCCAGTGGGGCAGGGACATGAACACTGAAGCTTTCTTT
CDR3 protein: CASSQWGRDMNTEAFF

J gene: TRBJ2-3
D gene: TRBD2
V gene: TRBV6-2/TRBV6-3
clone size: .
CDR3 DNA: TGTGCCAGCGCAGGGAGCCGCGCGACTAGCGGGATTATCCCAGATACGCAGTATTTT
CDR3 protein: CASAGSRATSGIIPDTQYF

J gene: TRBJ2-3
D gene: TRBD2
V gene: TRBV4-2
clone size: .
CDR3 DNA: TGTGCCAGCAGCCAGGGGGGGAGCGTGGGAGATACGCAGTATTTT
CDR3 protein: CASSQGGSVGDTQYF

J gene: TRBJ2-2
D gene: .
V gene: TRBV5-1
clone size: .
CDR3 DNA: TGCGCCAGCAGCTCCCCCCAGGCAAACACCGGGGAGCTGTTTTTT
CDR3 protein: CASSSPQANTGELFF